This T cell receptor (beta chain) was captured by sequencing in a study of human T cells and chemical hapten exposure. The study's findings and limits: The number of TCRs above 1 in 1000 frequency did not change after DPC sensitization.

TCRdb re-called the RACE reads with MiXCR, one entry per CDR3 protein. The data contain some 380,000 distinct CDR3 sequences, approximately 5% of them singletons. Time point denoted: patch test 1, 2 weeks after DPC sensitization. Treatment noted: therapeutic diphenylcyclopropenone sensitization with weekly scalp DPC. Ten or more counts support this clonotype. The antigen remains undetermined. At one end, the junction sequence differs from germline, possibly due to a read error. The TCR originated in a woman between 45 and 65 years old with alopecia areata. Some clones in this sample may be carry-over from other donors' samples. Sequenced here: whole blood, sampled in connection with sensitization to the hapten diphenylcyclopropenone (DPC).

The CDR3 DNA is TGTGCCAGCAGCGTTACTAGCGGGAGGGCCATGGATCGGAATTTT. Its translation: CASSVTSGRAMDRNF. The J gene is TRBJ2-3, the V gene TRBV7-2; 13 bases map to TRBD2. The CDR3 covers 15 residues. CDR1 is SGHTA, CDR2 FQGNSA, per germline.